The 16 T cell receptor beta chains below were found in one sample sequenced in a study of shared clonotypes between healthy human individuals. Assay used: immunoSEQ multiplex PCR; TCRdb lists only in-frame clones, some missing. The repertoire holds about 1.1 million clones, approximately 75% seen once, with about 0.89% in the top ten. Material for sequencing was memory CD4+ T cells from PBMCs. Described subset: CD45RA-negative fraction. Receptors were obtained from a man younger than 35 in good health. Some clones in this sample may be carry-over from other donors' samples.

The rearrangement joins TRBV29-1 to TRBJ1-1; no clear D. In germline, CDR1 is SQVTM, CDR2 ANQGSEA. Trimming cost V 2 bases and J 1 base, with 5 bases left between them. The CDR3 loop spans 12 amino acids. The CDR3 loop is CSVESRNTEAFF. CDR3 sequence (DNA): TGCAGCGTTGAATCACGGAACACTGAAGCTTTCTTT.

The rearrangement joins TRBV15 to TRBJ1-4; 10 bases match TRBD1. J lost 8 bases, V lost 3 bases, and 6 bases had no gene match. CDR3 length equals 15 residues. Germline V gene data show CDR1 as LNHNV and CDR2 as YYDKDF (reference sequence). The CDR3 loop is CATSRRDRGREKLFF. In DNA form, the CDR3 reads TGTGCCACCAGCAGGCGGGACAGGGGACGAGAAAAACTGTTTTTT.

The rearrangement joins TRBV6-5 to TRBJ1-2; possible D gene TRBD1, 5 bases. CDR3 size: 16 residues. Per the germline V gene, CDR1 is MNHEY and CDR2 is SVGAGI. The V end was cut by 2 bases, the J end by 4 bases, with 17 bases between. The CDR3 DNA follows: TGTGCCAGCAGTTACCGGGGCCCCTCAAGGGGCTATGGCTACACCTTC. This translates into CASSYRGPSRGYGYTF.

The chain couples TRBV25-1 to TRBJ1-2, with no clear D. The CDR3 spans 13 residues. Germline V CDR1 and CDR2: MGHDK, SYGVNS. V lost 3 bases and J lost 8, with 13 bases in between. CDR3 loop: CASSDTKAGGYTF. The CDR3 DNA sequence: TGTGCCAGCAGTGATACCAAGGCGGGAGGCTACACCTTC.

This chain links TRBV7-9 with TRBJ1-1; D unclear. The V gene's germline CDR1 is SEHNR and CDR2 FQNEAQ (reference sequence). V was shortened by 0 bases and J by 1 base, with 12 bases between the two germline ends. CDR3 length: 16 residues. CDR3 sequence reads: CASSLATRAGNTEAFF. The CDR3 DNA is TGTGCCAGCAGCTTAGCGACGAGGGCTGGGAACACTGAAGCTTTCTTT.

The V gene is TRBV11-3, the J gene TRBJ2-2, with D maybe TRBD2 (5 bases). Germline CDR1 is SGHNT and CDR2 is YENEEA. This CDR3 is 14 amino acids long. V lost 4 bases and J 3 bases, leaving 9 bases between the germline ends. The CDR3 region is CASSSDGDTGELFF. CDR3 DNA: TGTGCCAGCAGCTCCGACGGGGACACCGGGGAGCTGTTTTTT. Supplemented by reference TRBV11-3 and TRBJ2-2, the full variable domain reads EAGVVQSPRYKIIEKKQPVAFWCNPISGHNTLYWYLQNLGQGPELLIRYENEEAVDDSQLPKDRFSAERLKGVDSTLKIQPAELGDSAVYLCASSSDGDTGELFFGEGSRLTVL.

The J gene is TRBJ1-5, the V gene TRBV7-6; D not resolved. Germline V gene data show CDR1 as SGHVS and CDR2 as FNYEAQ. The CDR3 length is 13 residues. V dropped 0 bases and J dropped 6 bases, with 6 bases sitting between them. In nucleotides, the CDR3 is TGTGCCAGCAGCTTAGCGACGGGTCAGCCCCAGCATTTT. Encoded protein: CASSLATGQPQHF.

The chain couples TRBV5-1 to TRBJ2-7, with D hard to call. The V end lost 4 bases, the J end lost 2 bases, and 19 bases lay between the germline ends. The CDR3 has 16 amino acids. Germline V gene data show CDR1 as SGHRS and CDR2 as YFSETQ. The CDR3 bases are TGCGCCAGCAGCCTGGGGATGTCAGTCGAGGCCTACGAGCAGTACTTC. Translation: CASSLGMSVEAYEQYF. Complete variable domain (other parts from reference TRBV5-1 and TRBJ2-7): KAGVTQTPRYLIKTRGQQVTLSCSPISGHRSVSWYQQTPGQGLQFLFEYFSETQRNKGNFPGRFSGRQFSNSRSEMNVSTLELGDSALYLCASSLGMSVEAYEQYFGPGTRLTVT.

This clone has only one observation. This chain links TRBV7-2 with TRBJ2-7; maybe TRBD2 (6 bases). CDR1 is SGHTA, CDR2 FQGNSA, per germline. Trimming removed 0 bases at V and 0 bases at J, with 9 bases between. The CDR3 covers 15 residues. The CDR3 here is CASSLAGTDSYEQYF. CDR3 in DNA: TGTGCCAGCAGCTTAGCCGGGACTGACTCCTACGAGCAGTACTTC.

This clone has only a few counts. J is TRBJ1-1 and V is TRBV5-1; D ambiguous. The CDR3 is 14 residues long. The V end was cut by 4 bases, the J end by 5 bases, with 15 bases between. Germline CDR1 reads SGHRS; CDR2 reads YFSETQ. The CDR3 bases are TGCGCCAGCAGCCCCTCCGGGTCGAGGACTGAAGCTTTCTTT. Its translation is CASSPSGSRTEAFF.

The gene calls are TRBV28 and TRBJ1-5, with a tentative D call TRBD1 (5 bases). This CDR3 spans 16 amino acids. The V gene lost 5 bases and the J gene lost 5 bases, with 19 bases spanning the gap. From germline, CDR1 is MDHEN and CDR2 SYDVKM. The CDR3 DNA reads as TGTGCCAGCAGTGGGTGGGGGTCAGGTGGATATCAGCCCCAGCATTTT. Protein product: CASSGWGSGGYQPQHF.

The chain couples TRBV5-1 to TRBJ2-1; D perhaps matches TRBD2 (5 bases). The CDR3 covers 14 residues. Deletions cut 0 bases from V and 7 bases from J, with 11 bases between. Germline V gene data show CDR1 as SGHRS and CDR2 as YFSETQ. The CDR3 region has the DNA TGCGCCAGCAGCTTGGTGGGAGTGGAAAATGAGCAGTTCTTC. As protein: CASSLVGVENEQFF.

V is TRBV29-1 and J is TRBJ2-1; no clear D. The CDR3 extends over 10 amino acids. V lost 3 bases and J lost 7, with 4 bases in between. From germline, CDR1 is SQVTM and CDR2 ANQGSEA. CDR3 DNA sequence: TGCAGCGTTGAGGTTAATGAGCAGTTCTTC. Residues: CSVEVNEQFF.

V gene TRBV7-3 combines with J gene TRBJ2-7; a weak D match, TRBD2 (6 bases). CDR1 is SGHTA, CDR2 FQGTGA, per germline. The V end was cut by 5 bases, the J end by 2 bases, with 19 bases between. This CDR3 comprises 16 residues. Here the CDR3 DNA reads TGTGCCAGCAGCCCGACGAGCGGCGGGACCACCTACGAGCAGTACTTC. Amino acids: CASSPTSGGTTYEQYF.

The CDR3 bases are TGTGCCTACGCCCCCAGGACAGACTACACTGAAGCTTTCTTT. It encodes CAYAPRTDYTEAFF. The V gene is TRBV30, the J gene TRBJ1-1; D possibly corresponds to TRBD1 (6 bases). Trimming removed 7 bases from V and 3 bases from J, with 18 bases in between. Germline V gives CDR1 GTSNPN, CDR2 SVGIG (reference sequence). There are 14 residues in the CDR3.

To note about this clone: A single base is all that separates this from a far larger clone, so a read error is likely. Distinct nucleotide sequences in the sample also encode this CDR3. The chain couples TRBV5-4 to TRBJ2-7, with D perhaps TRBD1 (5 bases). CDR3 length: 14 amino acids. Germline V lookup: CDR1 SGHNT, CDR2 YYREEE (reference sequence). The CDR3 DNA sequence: TGTGCCAGCAGTTTGGGGCAATGGAAGGGCGAGCAGTACTTC. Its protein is CASSLGQWKGEQYF.